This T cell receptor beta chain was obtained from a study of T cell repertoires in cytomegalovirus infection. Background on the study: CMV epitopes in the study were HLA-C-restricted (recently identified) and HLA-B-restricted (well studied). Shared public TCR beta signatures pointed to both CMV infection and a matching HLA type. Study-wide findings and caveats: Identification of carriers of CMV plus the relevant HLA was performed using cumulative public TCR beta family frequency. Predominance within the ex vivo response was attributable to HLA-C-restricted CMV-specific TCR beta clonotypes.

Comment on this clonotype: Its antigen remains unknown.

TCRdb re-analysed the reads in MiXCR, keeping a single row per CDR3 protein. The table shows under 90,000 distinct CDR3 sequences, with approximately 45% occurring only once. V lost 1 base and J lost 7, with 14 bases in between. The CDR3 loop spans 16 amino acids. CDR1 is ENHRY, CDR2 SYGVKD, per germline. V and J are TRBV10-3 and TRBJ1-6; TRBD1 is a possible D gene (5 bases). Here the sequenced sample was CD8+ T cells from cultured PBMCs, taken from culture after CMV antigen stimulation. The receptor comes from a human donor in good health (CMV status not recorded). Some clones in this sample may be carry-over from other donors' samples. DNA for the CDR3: TGTGCCATCAGTGAGTGGGCGGGGGGAGAGAATTCACCCCTCCACTTT. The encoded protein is CAISEWAGGENSPLHF.